The 20 T cell receptor beta chains presented below share a single source sample, sequenced in a study of cytomegalovirus exposure and HLA in healthy donors. This PCR relied on a set of 60 Vbeta primers and 13 Jbeta primers. Method: immunoSEQ multiplex PCR; TCRdb's copy keeps in-frame clones and lacks some. Its table records about 62,000 clones. The sequenced sample was PBMCs. These receptors came from a man aged 25-40 years in good health and CMV-seropositive.

The chain joins TRBV6-1 to TRBJ1-2; D is unclear. The V gene's germline CDR1 is MNHNS and CDR2 SASEGT. The CDR3 sequence is 15 residues long. With 8 bases removed from V and 8 bases from J, the gap between germline ends came to 24 bases. The CDR3 DNA reads TGTGCCAGCGTCAGAGAGGGAATCAGTTTTGGGGGCTACACCTTC. It encodes CASVREGISFGGYTF.

The chain uses TRBV9 and TRBJ1-3; D uncertain. The V end was cut by 3 bases, the J end by 0 bases, with 13 bases between. Germline values: CDR1 SGDLS, CDR2 YYNGEE. The CDR3 extends over 16 amino acids. The CDR3 bases are TGTGCCAGCAGCGAAAGAGGGCCCAACTCTGGAAACACCATATATTTT. It translates to CASSERGPNSGNTIYF. Filled out from reference TRBV9 and TRBJ1-3, the complete variable domain reads DSGVTQTPKHLITATGQRVTLRCSPRSGDLSVYWYQQSLDQGLQFLIQYYNGEERAKGNILERFSAQQFPDLHSELNLSSLELGDSALYFCASSERGPNSGNTIYFGEGSWLTVV.

This rearrangement joins TRBV6-5 to TRBJ2-7; 7 positions agree with TRBD1. The germline gives CDR1 MNHEY, CDR2 SVGAGI. The ends lost 0 bases at V and 2 bases at J; junction bases unmatched: 4. The CDR3 loop spans 15 amino acids. CDR3 loop: CASSYSGDSAYEQYF. The CDR3 DNA follows: TGTGCCAGCAGTTACTCGGGGGACAGTGCCTACGAGCAGTACTTC.

CDR3 amino acids: CASSELAGSGETQYF. The CDR3 DNA reads TGTGCCAGCAGTGAATTAGCGGGCTCGGGAGAGACCCAGTACTTC. The rearrangement joins TRBV6-1 to TRBJ2-5; TRBD2 agrees at 7 bases. Germline-derived CDR1 and CDR2 are MNHNS and SASEGT. This CDR3 is built from 15 residues. V shed 2 bases and J 4 bases; nucleotides not matched to a gene: 7.

This rearrangement joins TRBV5-1 to TRBJ1-1; weak D call: TRBD1 (5 bases). V was clipped by 8 bases and J by 0 bases, with 14 bases between them. CDR1 is SGHRS, CDR2 YFSETQ, per germline. The CDR3 consists of 14 residues. In DNA form, the CDR3 reads TGCGCCAGTTCGGACACCACCATGAACACTGAAGCTTTCTTT. Protein product: CASSDTTMNTEAFF.

This chain links TRBV11-2 with TRBJ2-1; 13 bases are a match to TRBD2. The CDR3 runs 18 residues. With V trimmed by 5 bases and J by 7 bases, 14 bases remained unmatched. Germline CDR1 SGHAT, CDR2 FQNNGV. CDR3 bases: TGTGCCAGCAGCCCTAACGGGGCTAGGACTAGCGGGGGTAATGAGCAGTTCTTC. This sequence encodes CASSPNGARTSGGNEQFF.

The chain is built from TRBV14 and TRBJ2-1; unclear D gene. Deletions cut 0 bases from V and 9 bases from J, with 6 bases between. Germline V gene data show CDR1 as SGHDN and CDR2 as FVKESK. The CDR3 totals 12 residues. This CDR3 is CASSQEQVEQFF. DNA of the CDR3: TGTGCCAGCAGCCAAGAGCAGGTTGAGCAGTTCTTC.

The chain has TRBV7-9 and TRBJ1-4, with a possible D match to TRBD1 (5 bases). In germline, CDR1 is SEHNR, CDR2 FQNEAQ (reference sequence). Trimming stripped 3 bases from V and 4 bases from J, with 9 bases between. This CDR3 region has 14 residues. CDR3 region: CASSFWQGNEKLFF. The DNA of the CDR3 is TGTGCCAGCAGCTTTTGGCAGGGTAATGAAAAACTGTTTTTT.

CDR3 DNA: TGTGCCAGCAGCCCTCCGACAGGGGAGAACACTGAAGCTTTCTTT. Translating it yields CASSPPTGENTEAFF. The chain uses TRBV9 and TRBJ1-1; TRBD1 agrees at 8 bases. After removal of 4 bases from V and 1 base from J, the junction contained 6 bases not matched to a gene. The length of the CDR3 is 15 residues. The germline CDR1 and CDR2 sequences are SGDLS and YYNGEE. The whole variable domain, remainder taken from reference TRBV9 and TRBJ1-1, is DSGVTQTPKHLITATGQRVTLRCSPRSGDLSVYWYQQSLDQGLQFLIQYYNGEERAKGNILERFSAQQFPDLHSELNLSSLELGDSALYFCASSPPTGENTEAFFGQGTRLTVV.

The chain joins TRBV29-1 to TRBJ1-2, with 9 bases matching TRBD1. CDR3 length: 13 residues. CDR1 and CDR2 from the germline V gene are SQVTM and ANQGSEA. The V gene end was trimmed by 6 bases and the J gene end by 3 bases; junction bases not matched to a gene: 5. CDR3 bases: TGCAGCGTAGGGACAGGGACGGACTATGGCTACACCTTC. Its protein is CSVGTGTDYGYTF.

The genes are TRBV4-1 and TRBJ1-1; possible D gene TRBD1, 5 bases. V was pared by 5 bases and J by 0 bases, with 13 bases between. The germline gives CDR1 MGHRA, CDR2 YSYEKL. This CDR3 is 15 amino acids long. The CDR3 reads CASSGGRVVNTEAFF. DNA for the CDR3: TGCGCCAGCAGCGGCGGCAGGGTAGTGAACACTGAAGCTTTCTTT.

V gene TRBV19 combines with J gene TRBJ2-6, with a weak D call TRBD1 (6 bases). CDR1 and CDR2 (germline): LNHDA, SQIVND (reference sequence). The CDR3 extends over 16 amino acids. The germline V and J ends were trimmed by 3 bases and 2 bases, with 11 bases remaining between them. The CDR3 reads CASSMMAGAGANVLTF. The CDR3 nucleotides read TGTGCCAGTAGTATGATGGCAGGGGCTGGGGCCAACGTCCTGACTTTC.

This chain connects TRBV7-9 to TRBJ2-2; 7 bases line up with TRBD2. CDR1 is SEHNR and CDR2 is FQNEAQ in the germline V gene (reference sequence). V lost 8 bases to trimming and J lost 1 base; unmatched junction nucleotides: 10. The CDR3 loop spans 16 amino acids. CDR3 bases: TGTGCCAGCCAGAGGGATGGGGGGGAGAACACCGGGGAGCTGTTTTTT. This sequence encodes CASQRDGGENTGELFF.

J is TRBJ2-1 and V is TRBV4-2, with 9 bases that match TRBD2. Germline V gene data show CDR1 as LGHNA and CDR2 as YNFKEQ. After removal of 0 bases from V and 5 bases from J, the junction contained 5 bases not matched to a gene. CDR3 length: 16 residues. The CDR3 nucleotides are TGTGCCAGCAGCCAAGATCGACTAGCGGATAACAATGAGCAGTTCTTC. Translating gives CASSQDRLADNNEQFF.

J is TRBJ1-1 and V is TRBV2; 7 bases are a match to TRBD1. CDR3 size: 15 residues. V trimming: 6 bases; J trimming: 0 bases; junction bases outside the gene matches: 7. The germline gives CDR1 SNHLY, CDR2 FYNNEI. CDR3 sequence reads: CASRRQGSMNTEAFF. CDR3 sequence (DNA): TGTGCCAGCAGGAGACAGGGTAGTATGAACACTGAAGCTTTCTTT.

In nucleotides, the CDR3 is TGTGCCAGCAGCTACACTCCCGGGACTAGCAGCCACACAGATACGCAGTATTTT. This sequence encodes CASSYTPGTSSHTDTQYF. The chain has TRBV7-9 and TRBJ2-3; 9 positions match TRBD2. Trimming cost V 4 bases and J 2 bases; bases outside gene matches: 13. CDR3 length: 18 amino acids. Germline V gene data show CDR1 as SEHNR and CDR2 as FQNEAQ (reference sequence). Full variable domain (rest looked up from reference TRBV7-9 and TRBJ2-3): DTGVSQNPRHKITKRGQNVTFRCDPISEHNRLYWYRQTLGQGPEFLTYFQNEAQLEKSRLLSDRFSAERPKGSFSTLEIQRTEQGDSAMYLCASSYTPGTSSHTDTQYFGPGTRLTVL.

V usage is TRBV9 and J usage is TRBJ2-4, with TRBD2 as a possible D gene (7 bases). Trimming pared 0 bases from V and 8 bases from J, leaving 12 bases between. Germline loops: CDR1 SGDLS, CDR2 YYNGEE. CDR3 size: 14 residues. In nucleotides, the CDR3 is TGTGCCAGCAGCGTAGAGGGGGGGCGAGACATTCAGTACTTC. This encodes CASSVEGGRDIQYF.

V gene TRBV15 combines with J gene TRBJ2-3; 9 bases are shared with TRBD2. CDR3 length: 14 amino acids. From germline, CDR1 is LNHNV and CDR2 YYDKDF (reference sequence). With V trimmed by 5 bases and J by 3 bases, 3 bases remained unmatched. The CDR3 sequence is CATSESGRTDTQYF. The CDR3 coding sequence is TGTGCCACCAGCGAGAGCGGGAGGACAGATACGCAGTATTTT. The variable domain in full, completed from reference TRBV15 and TRBJ2-3, reads DAMVIQNPRYQVTQFGKPVTLSCSQTLNHNVMYWYQQKSSQAPKLLFHYYDKDFNNEADTPDNFQSRRPNTSFCFLDIRSPGLGDTAMYLCATSESGRTDTQYFGPGTRLTVL.

V usage is TRBV5-6 and J usage is TRBJ2-2; 7 bases line up with TRBD1. The V segment lost 3 bases and the J segment 1 base; nucleotides outside the gene matches: 3. Germline V gene lookup returns CDR1 SGHDT and CDR2 YYEEEE. The CDR3 totals 15 residues. The CDR3 DNA reads TGTGCCAGCAGCTCCTGGACAGGGAACACCGGGGAGCTGTTTTTT. As protein: CASSSWTGNTGELFF.

V usage is TRBV5-1 and J usage is TRBJ2-5; 10 bases agree with TRBD2. V shed 2 bases and J 1 base; nucleotides not matched to a gene: 8. The germline CDR1 and CDR2 sequences are SGHRS and YFSETQ. There are 17 residues in the CDR3. CDR3 residues: CASSFGISGRPQETQYF. The CDR3 nucleotides read TGCGCCAGCAGCTTCGGTATTAGCGGGAGGCCCCAAGAGACCCAGTACTTC.